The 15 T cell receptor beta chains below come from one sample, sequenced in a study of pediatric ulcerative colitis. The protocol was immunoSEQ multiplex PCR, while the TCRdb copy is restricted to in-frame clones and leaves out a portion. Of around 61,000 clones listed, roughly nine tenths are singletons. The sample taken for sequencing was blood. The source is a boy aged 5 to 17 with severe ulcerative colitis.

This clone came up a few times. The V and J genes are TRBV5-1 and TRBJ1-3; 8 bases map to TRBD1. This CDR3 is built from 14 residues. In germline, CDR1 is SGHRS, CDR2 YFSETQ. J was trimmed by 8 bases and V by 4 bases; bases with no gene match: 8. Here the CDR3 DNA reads TGCGCCAGCAGCCCGGGACAGGAGGCTGACACCATATATTTT. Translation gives CASSPGQEADTIYF.

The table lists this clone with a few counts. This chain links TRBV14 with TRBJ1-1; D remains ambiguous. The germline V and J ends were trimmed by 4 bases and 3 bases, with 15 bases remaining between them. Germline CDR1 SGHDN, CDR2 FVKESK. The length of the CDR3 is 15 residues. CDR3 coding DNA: TGTGCCAGCAGCCCCCACCGCGGGGTTGACACTGAAGCTTTCTTT. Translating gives CASSPHRGVDTEAFF.

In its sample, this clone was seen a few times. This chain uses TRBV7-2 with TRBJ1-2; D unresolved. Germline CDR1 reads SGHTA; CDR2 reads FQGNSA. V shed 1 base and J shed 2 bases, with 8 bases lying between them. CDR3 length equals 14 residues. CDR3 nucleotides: TGTGCCAGCAGCTTAGTGTCACAGAACTATGGCTACACCTTC. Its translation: CASSLVSQNYGYTF.

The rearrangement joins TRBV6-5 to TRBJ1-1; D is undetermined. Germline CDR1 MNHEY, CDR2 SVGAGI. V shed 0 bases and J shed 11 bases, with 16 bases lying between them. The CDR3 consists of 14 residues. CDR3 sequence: CASSYSKQSQRAFF. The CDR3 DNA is TGTGCCAGCAGTTACTCGAAACAGAGCCAGAGGGCTTTCTTT.

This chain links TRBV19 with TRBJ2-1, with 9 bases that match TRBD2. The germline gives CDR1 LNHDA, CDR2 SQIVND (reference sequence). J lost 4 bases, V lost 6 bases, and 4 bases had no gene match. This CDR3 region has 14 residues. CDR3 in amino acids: CASRASGKYNEQFF. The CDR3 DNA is TGTGCCAGTAGGGCTAGCGGGAAATACAATGAGCAGTTCTTC. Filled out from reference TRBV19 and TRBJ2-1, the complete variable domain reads DGGITQSPKYLFRKEGQNVTLSCEQNLNHDAMYWYRQDPGQGLRLIYYSQIVNDFQKGDIAEGYSVSREKKESFPLTVTSAQKNPTAFYLCASRASGKYNEQFFGPGTRLTVL.

The CDR3 DNA sequence: TGTGCCAGCAGTGAAGGACTAGGGCTCACCTACGAGCAGTACTTC. Amino acid sequence: CASSEGLGLTYEQYF. This chain links TRBV6-1 with TRBJ2-7, with D possibly matching TRBD2 (6 bases). CDR3 size: 15 residues. Germline CDR1 is MNHNS and CDR2 is SASEGT. The ends were cut back, 1 base at V and 2 bases at J, with 12 bases in the middle.

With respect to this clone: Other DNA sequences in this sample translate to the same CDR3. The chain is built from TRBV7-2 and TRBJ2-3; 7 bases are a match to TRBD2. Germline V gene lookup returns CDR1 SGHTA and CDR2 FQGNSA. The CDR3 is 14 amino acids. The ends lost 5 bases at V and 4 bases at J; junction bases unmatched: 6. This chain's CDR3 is CASSLGLVPDTQYF. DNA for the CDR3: TGTGCCAGCAGCCTTGGACTAGTACCAGATACGCAGTATTTT. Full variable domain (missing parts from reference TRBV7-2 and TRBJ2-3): GAGVSQSPSNKVTEKGKDVELRCDPISGHTALYWYRQSLGQGLEFLIYFQGNSAPDKSGLPSDRFSAERTGGSVSTLTIQRTQQEDSAVYLCASSLGLVPDTQYFGPGTRLTVL.

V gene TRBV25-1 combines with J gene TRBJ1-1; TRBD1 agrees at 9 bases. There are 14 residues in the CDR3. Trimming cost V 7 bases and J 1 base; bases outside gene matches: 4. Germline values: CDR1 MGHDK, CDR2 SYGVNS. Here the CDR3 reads CASTGQGQNTEAFF. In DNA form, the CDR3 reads TGTGCCAGCACGGGACAGGGACAGAACACTGAAGCTTTCTTT. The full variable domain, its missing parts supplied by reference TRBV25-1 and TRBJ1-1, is EADIYQTPRYLVIGTGKKITLECSQTMGHDKMYWYQQDPGMELHLIHYSYGVNSTEKGDLSSESTVSRIRTEHFPLTLESARPSHTSQYLCASTGQGQNTEAFFGQGTRLTVV.

CDR3 in amino acids: CASSVAGQNTEAFF. As DNA, the CDR3 is TGTGCCAGCAGCGTAGCGGGACAGAACACTGAAGCTTTCTTT. The gene calls are TRBV9 and TRBJ1-1, with a tentative D call TRBD1 (6 bases). The CDR3 totals 14 residues. The germline gives CDR1 SGDLS, CDR2 YYNGEE. The V end was cut by 0 bases, the J end by 1 base, with 7 bases between.

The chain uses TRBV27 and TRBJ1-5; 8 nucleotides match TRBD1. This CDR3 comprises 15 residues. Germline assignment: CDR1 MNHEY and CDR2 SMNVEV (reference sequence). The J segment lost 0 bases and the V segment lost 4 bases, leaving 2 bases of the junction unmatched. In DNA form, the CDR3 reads TGTGCCAGCAGTTCGACAGGGGATAGCAATCAGCCCCAGCATTTT. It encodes CASSSTGDSNQPQHF.

CDR3 sequence reads: CASSFYVSNSYEQYF. DNA for the CDR3: TGTGCCAGCAGCTTTTATGTGTCCAACAGCTACGAGCAGTACTTC. The chain couples TRBV7-8 to TRBJ2-7; D is uncertain. In germline, CDR1 is SGHVS, CDR2 FQNEAQ. V was pared by 3 bases and J by 3 bases, with 15 bases between. This CDR3 spans 15 amino acids.

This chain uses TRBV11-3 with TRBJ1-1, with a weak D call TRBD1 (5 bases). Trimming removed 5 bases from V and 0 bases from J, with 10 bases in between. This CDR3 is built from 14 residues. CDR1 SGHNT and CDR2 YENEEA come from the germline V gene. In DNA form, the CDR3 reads TGTGCCAGCAGCCGACAGAGCATGAACACTGAAGCTTTCTTT. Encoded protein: CASSRQSMNTEAFF.

The CDR3 is CASSATDYSNQPQHF. DNA for the CDR3: TGTGCCAGTAGTGCAACTGACTATAGCAATCAGCCCCAGCATTTT. The chain couples TRBV19 to TRBJ1-5; D gene ambiguous. The CDR3 has 15 amino acids. The V end was cut by 5 bases, the J end by 0 bases, with 11 bases between. Germline values: CDR1 LNHDA, CDR2 SQIVND (reference sequence).

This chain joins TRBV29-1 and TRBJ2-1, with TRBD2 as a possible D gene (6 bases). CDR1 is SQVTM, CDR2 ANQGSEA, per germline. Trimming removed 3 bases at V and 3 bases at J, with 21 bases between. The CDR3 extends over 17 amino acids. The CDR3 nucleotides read TGCAGCGTTGACAATGTCCCGGGGAGCGGGTACTACAATGAGCAGTTCTTC. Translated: CSVDNVPGSGYYNEQFF.

The CDR3 sequence is CASSLSAGGPSDTQYF. The CDR3 DNA is TGTGCCAGCAGCTTATCTGCGGGAGGGCCCTCAGATACGCAGTATTTT. This chain connects TRBV7-9 to TRBJ2-3; 9 positions match TRBD2. CDR1 is SEHNR and CDR2 is FQNEAQ in the germline V gene (reference sequence). V was clipped by 2 bases and J by 4 bases; unmatched bases: 7. This CDR3 is 16 amino acids long.